The present T cell receptor (beta chain) was sequenced within a study of cytomegalovirus exposure and HLA in healthy donors. Trimming pared 0 bases from V and 0 bases from J, leaving 13 bases between. The germline V gene has CDR1 SGHRS and CDR2 YFSETQ. The CDR3 is 16 residues long. In the case of this clone: Its matching antigen is unknown.

Study-wide findings and caveats: First-cohort TCR clusters were later found to tend to co-occur in the roughly 130 validation repertoires. Rarity characterized most TCR sequences, yet some public TCRs appeared in many donors. There were 150 to 200 TCR beta chains listed as cytomegalovirus-associated. A few CMV-associated chains proved CMV antigen-specific in vitro.

The repertoire was sequenced with immunoSEQ multiplex PCR; TCRdb's copy has only in-frame clones and lacks some. Counted here are about 160,000 clones, roughly 89% occurring once; the ten biggest clones make up just over 4%. Sequenced: PBMCs. The J gene is TRBJ2-7, the V gene TRBV5-1; D ambiguous. This clonotype originated in a man aged 18 to 29 in good health and CMV-seropositive. In DNA form, the CDR3 reads TGCGCCAGCAGCTTGGAGAGGAAGGATTTCTCCTACGAGCAGTACTTC. Protein: CASSLERKDFSYEQYF.